A selection of T cell receptor beta chains follows, all from one sample in a study of blood T cell repertoires in COVID-19. The repertoire was sequenced with immunoSEQ multiplex PCR; TCRdb's copy has only in-frame clones and lacks some. Of approximately 66,000 clones listed, about 86% are singletons. Sequences were obtained from peripheral blood. Receptors were obtained from a man in his forties or fifties with active COVID-19. CDR3s include the opening cysteine and the closing phenylalanine or tryptophan. D genes are given only for firm matches. A row's size may be missing; if present it is once, few, many or a size class.

v_call	clone_size	d_call	j_call	cdr3_nt	cdr3_aa
TRBV6-1	-	TRBD1	TRBJ2-7	TGTGCCAGCAGTGAAGCGCTTGCAGGGGGCTACGAGCAGTACTTC	CASSEALAGGYEQYF
TRBV16	-	TRBD1	TRBJ1-1	TGTGCCAGCAGCGACAGGGGGGCTGATAGGGCTGAAGCTTTCTTT	CASSDRGADRAEAFF
TRBV5-1	-	TRBD1	TRBJ1-4	TGCGCCAGCAGCGTGGGACAGGGACGTAATGAAAAACTGTTTTTT	CASSVGQGRNEKLFF
TRBV9	-	TRBD2	TRBJ2-2	TGTGCCAGCAGCGCAAACAGCGGGGGGAACACCGGGGAGCTGTTTTTT	CASSANSGGNTGELFF
TRBV5-1	-	-	TRBJ2-7	TGCGCCAGCAGCTTGGAGGACAGCTCCTACGAGCAGTACTTC	CASSLEDSSYEQYF
TRBV11-3	-	-	TRBJ2-5	TGTGCCAGCAGCTTAGGACTAGAAGAGACCCAGTACTTC	CASSLGLEETQYF
TRBV14	-	-	TRBJ2-3	TGTGCCAGCAGCCAAGATACGAATAGCTCAGATACGCAGTATTTT	CASSQDTNSSDTQYF
TRBV5-4	-	TRBD1	TRBJ1-2	TGTGCCAGCAGCATTGACAGGGCCCTTAACTATGGCTACACCTTC	CASSIDRALNYGYTF
TRBV11-3	few	-	TRBJ2-2	TGTGCCAGCAGCTTAGCCCCTTTTCTGAGTGGTTCGGGGGAGCTGTTTTTT	CASSLAPFLSGSGELFF
TRBV5-4	-	TRBD2	TRBJ2-3	TGTGCCAGCAGCCAGGGCGGGGGGGCAACAGATACGCAGTATTTT	CASSQGGGATDTQYF
TRBV4-2	-	TRBD2	TRBJ2-1	TGTGCCAGCAGCGGGACTAGCGGGAGTTTAGGGAATGAGCAGTTCTTC	CASSGTSGSLGNEQFF
TRBV5-6	few	TRBD1	TRBJ1-6	TGTGCCAGCAGCTTTATAGGGACAGGTTCACCCCTCCACTTT	CASSFIGTGSPLHF
TRBV6-2/TRBV6-3	few	-	TRBJ1-4	TGTGCCAGCAGTTACTCGAACAGGGCGGATGAAAAACTGTTTTTT	CASSYSNRADEKLFF
TRBV25-1	-	-	TRBJ1-3	TGTGCCAGCGCATACGGGGTTGGAAACACCATATATTTT	CASAYGVGNTIYF
TRBV19	-	-	TRBJ1-2	TGTGCCAGTAGTATTCGCCCGACGGGGGGCTACACCTTC	CASSIRPTGGYTF
TRBV27	-	TRBD1	TRBJ2-5	TGTGCCAGCAGTCAACAGGGGGCCGCGGTACAAGAGACCCAGTACTTC	CASSQQGAAVQETQYF
TRBV3-1/TRBV3-2	-	-	TRBJ2-5	TGTGCCAGCACCCACGTGTGGGGGGTCCAAGAGACCCAGTACTTC	CASTHVWGVQETQYF
TRBV9	-	-	TRBJ2-1	TGTGCCAGCAGCGTAGTATCAGGGCAACGGAATGAGCAGTTCTTC	CASSVVSGQRNEQFF
TRBV2	-	-	TRBJ1-5	TGTGCCAGCAGTGGTTACGGGGGAATCAATCAGCCCCAGCATTTT	CASSGYGGINQPQHF
TRBV6-6	-	TRBD1	TRBJ2-5	TGTGCCAGCAGTTACGACACAGGGGTGGAGACCCAGTACTTC	CASSYDTGVETQYF
TRBV5-4	-	TRBD1	TRBJ2-7	TGTGCCAGCAGTCATGGTACAGGGGGCCCCTACGAGCAGTACTTC	CASSHGTGGPYEQYF
TRBV6-5	-	-	TRBJ2-7	TGTGCCAGCACCCCCAGGGTGGCCTTCTCCTACGAGCAGTACTTC	CASTPRVAFSYEQYF
TRBV19	-	-	TRBJ2-1	TGTGCCAGTAGTATGGGCAGCATAGCCTACAATGAGCAGTTCTTC	CASSMGSIAYNEQFF
TRBV24-1	-	-	TRBJ1-5	TGTGCCACCAGCACTGGGGGCCCAAATCAGCCCCAGCATTTT	CATSTGGPNQPQHF
TRBV4-1	-	-	TRBJ1-1	TGCGCCAGCAGCCAAGGGGGGAGGACTGAAGCTTTCTTT	CASSQGGRTEAFF
TRBV18	-	-	TRBJ1-1	TGTGCCAGCTCAGAAACCGACAGTACGAACACTGAAGCTTTCTTT	CASSETDSTNTEAFF
TRBV23-1	-	TRBD1	TRBJ2-4	TGCGCCAGCCATTCAACCGGACAGGGGGCCAAAAACATTCAGTACTTC	CASHSTGQGAKNIQYF
TRBV4-1	-	-	TRBJ1-1	TGCGCCAGCAGCCAAGTGGGCCTCATGAACACTGAAGCTTTCTTT	CASSQVGLMNTEAFF
TRBV19	-	TRBD1	TRBJ2-3	TGTGCCAGTAGTCCGACAGGGACAGATACGCAGTATTTT	CASSPTGTDTQYF
TRBV24-1	-	TRBD2	TRBJ2-1	TGTGCCACCCGTGGCCGGGGGGAGAGATACAATGAGCAGTTCTTC	CATRGRGERYNEQFF
TRBV18	-	TRBD1	TRBJ1-3	TGTGCCAGCTCACCGCTCCCCGGACAGGCTTATCGGGGAAACACCATATATTTT	CASSPLPGQAYRGNTIYF
TRBV19	once	TRBD2	TRBJ2-1	TGTGCCAGTAGTATCCTCTCCGGGACTAGCGGGAGCAATGAGCAGTTCTTC	CASSILSGTSGSNEQFF